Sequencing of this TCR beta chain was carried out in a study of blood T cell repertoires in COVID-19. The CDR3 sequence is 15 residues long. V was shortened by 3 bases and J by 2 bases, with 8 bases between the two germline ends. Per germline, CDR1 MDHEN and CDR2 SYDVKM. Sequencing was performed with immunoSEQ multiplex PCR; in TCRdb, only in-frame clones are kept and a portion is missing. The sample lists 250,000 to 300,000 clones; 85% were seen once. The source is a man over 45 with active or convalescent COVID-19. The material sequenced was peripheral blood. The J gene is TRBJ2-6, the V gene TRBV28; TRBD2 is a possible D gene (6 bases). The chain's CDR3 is CASSLEGAGANVLTF. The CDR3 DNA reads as TGTGCCAGCAGTTTGGAGGGCGCTGGGGCCAACGTCCTGACTTTC.